This T cell receptor (beta chain) was identified during a study of T cell responses to AZD1222 COVID-19 vaccine. Overall study: Second-dose recipients at about 4 or about 12 weeks were treated as one pooled group. Findings and limits, study-wide: The CD4 TCRs associated with vaccination extended across spike and predominated at 160-218 and 743-854. Unmutated variant regions are reportedly targeted by nearly half of spike-specific TCRs.

Comment on this clone: Antigen unknown.

The method was immunoSEQ multiplex PCR; TCRdb's version includes in-frame clones alone and lacks a portion of them. The sample consists of about 100,000 clones, 88% of them appearing once. The V end was cut by 6 bases, the J end by 2 bases, with 12 bases between. Germline V gives CDR1 MDHEN, CDR2 SYDVKM. The CDR3 loop spans 14 amino acids. This receptor was identified in an adult in good health. The material sequenced was peripheral blood, taken on day 0 of AZD1222 vaccination. V usage is TRBV28 and J usage is TRBJ2-3; D is unresolved. The chain's CDR3 is CASRLPGATDTQYF. CDR3 nucleotides: TGTGCCAGCAGATTACCAGGCGCCACAGATACGCAGTATTTT.